Reported below is one T cell receptor (beta chain). The data belong to a study of blood T cell repertoires in COVID-19. Study summary: The samples span acute and convalescent COVID-19 from the United States, Italy and Spain. Sample material is recorded as cDNA or gDNA derived from T cells, B-cell-depleted T cells, or PBMCs.

The Seattle patients, enrolled during active infection, were followed longitudinally. Per the authors' pipeline: Amplification of reference gene primers provided the estimated nucleated cell counts. Data came from immunoSEQ multiplex PCR; TCRdb stores just in-frame clones and leaves some out. The V and J calls and clone size were taken over from that table, and D and trimming were inferred from the DNA. Among about 270,000 clones listed, more than 85% were seen once. The CDR3 extends over 15 amino acids. Trimming cost V 2 bases and J 8 bases; bases outside gene matches: 7. CDR1 and CDR2 (germline): LNHNV, YYDKDF (reference sequence).

The origin of this receptor is a person aged 18 to 35 with COVID-19, enrolled during active disease. Material for sequencing was peripheral blood. The chain combines TRBV15 with TRBJ2-4; 9 bases map to TRBD1. CDR3 DNA sequence: TGTGCCACCAGCAGAAATACAGGGGGCGGCGACATTCAGTACTTC. It yields the protein CATSRNTGGGDIQYF.